Given below is one T cell receptor (beta chain) in context. TCRdb processed the 5' RACE reads anew with MiXCR; each CDR3 protein has one entry. The sample has 350,000 to 500,000 distinct CDR3 sequences; roughly 18% are singletons. This sample was taken from a study of T-cell memory formation after mild COVID-19. The CDR3 loop spans 15 amino acids. Germline assignment: CDR1 MNHEY and CDR2 SVGAGI. V lost 2 bases and J 0 bases, leaving 11 bases between the germline ends. The source material was PBMCs or a T cell subset sorted from them (not recorded which). V usage is TRBV6-5 and J usage is TRBJ2-7, with D perhaps TRBD1 or TRBD2 (5 bases each). The TCR was taken from a man aged 18 to 29 who had mild COVID-19 (a few samples of this study predate the infection). Cell type and time point are not known. The CDR3 sequence is CASSYGAGSSYEQYF. CDR3 nucleotide sequence: TGTGCCAGCAGTTACGGGGCAGGGAGCTCCTACGAGCAGTACTTC.